The present entry profiles one T cell receptor (beta chain) with its context. The CDR3 has 13 amino acids. Trimming stripped 5 bases from V and 6 bases from J, with 13 bases between. This entry belongs to a study of blood T cell repertoires in COVID-19. Clones were sequenced by immunoSEQ multiplex PCR, and TCRdb holds only the in-frame ones, with some missing. The table shows under 300,000 clones, with around 87% occurring only once. The study recruited people aged roughly 18 to 100 years across approximately 25 US areas. Participant-reported clinical history was the basis for cohort assignment. Source material: PBMCs or T cells enriched from blood (not recorded which). The TCR was taken from a woman in her 40s with acute COVID-19. V is TRBV12-3 or TRBV12-4 and J is TRBJ1-1, with D tentatively TRBD1 (6 bases). The chain's CDR3 is CASSTDRTPEAFF. DNA for the CDR3: TGTGCCAGCAGTACAGACAGGACCCCTGAAGCTTTCTTT.